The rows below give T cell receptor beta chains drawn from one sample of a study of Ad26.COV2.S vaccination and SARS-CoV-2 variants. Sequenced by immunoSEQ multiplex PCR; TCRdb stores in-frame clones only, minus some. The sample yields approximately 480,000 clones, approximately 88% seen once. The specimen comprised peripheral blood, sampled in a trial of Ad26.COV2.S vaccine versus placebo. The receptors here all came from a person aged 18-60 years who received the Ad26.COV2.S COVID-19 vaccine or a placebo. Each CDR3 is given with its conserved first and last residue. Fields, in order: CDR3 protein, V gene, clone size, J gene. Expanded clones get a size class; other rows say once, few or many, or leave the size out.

CDR3: CASSFGLGSGGTDTQYF; V: TRBV28; size: .; J: TRBJ2-3
CDR3: CASSRLPNEKLFF; V: TRBV7-8; size: .; J: TRBJ1-4
CDR3: CASTRDSSYNYGYTF; V: TRBV9; size: few; J: TRBJ1-2
CDR3: CASSVRTSGRNEQFF; V: TRBV5-4; size: .; J: TRBJ2-1
CDR3: CASSVVSAGVGTEAFF; V: TRBV9; size: .; J: TRBJ1-1
CDR3: CASPGLAGGDPDTQYF; V: TRBV7-3; size: .; J: TRBJ2-3
CDR3: CSGRVGNTEAFF; V: TRBV29-1; size: .; J: TRBJ1-1
CDR3: CASSQEETGYEQYF; V: TRBV4-2; size: .; J: TRBJ2-7
CDR3: CASSFPSGMTDTQYF; V: TRBV28; size: once; J: TRBJ2-3
CDR3: CASSLQPRLGAGAVNEQFF; V: TRBV7-3; size: .; J: TRBJ2-1
CDR3: CASSIGGGLYEQYF; V: TRBV19; size: .; J: TRBJ2-7
CDR3: CASRGSASGSLTQYF; V: TRBV7-2; size: .; J: TRBJ2-3
CDR3: CARSAEFYGYTF; V: TRBV30; size: once; J: TRBJ1-2
CDR3: CASSSWTSPTDTQYF; V: TRBV19; size: .; J: TRBJ2-3
CDR3: CSASVGRAKNIQYF; V: TRBV20-1; size: .; J: TRBJ2-4
CDR3: CSARRDRSLFF; V: TRBV20-1; size: .; J: TRBJ1-4
CDR3: CASSPNSGSGYEQYF; V: TRBV7-2; size: .; J: TRBJ2-7
CDR3: CASRGGDRAGQYF; V: TRBV28; size: .; J: TRBJ2-7
CDR3: CASTLRGPRSNQPQHF; V: TRBV19; size: .; J: TRBJ1-5
CDR3: CASSQEWGTSTDTQYF; V: TRBV4-1; size: once; J: TRBJ2-3